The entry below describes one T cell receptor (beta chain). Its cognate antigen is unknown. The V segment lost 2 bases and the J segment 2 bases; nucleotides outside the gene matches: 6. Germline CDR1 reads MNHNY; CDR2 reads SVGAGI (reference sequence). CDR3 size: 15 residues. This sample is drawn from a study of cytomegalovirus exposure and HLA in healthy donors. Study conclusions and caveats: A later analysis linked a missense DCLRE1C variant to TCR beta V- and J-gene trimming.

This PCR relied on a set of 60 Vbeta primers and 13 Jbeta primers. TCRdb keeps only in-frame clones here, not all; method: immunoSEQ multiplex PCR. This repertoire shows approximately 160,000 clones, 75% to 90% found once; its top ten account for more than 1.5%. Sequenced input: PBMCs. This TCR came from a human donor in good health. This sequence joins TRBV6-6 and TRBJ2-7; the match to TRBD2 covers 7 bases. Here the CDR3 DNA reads TGTGCCAGCAGTTACGTAGCTAGCGGAGCCTACGAGCAGTACTTC. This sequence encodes CASSYVASGAYEQYF.